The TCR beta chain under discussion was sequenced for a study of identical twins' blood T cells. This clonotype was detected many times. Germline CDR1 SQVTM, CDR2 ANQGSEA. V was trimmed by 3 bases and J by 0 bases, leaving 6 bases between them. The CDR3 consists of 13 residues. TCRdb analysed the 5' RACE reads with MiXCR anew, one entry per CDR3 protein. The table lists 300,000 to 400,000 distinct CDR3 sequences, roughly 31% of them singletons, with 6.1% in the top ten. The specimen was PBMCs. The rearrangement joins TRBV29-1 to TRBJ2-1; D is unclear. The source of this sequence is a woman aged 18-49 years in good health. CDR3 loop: CSVETVSYNEQFF. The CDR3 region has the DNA TGCAGCGTTGAGACTGTCTCCTACAATGAGCAGTTCTTC.